What follows are 4 T cell receptor beta chains derived from one specimen sequenced in a study of blood T cell repertoires in COVID-19. Using immunoSEQ multiplex PCR, the repertoire was profiled, and TCRdb retains in-frame clones only, with some absent. The table records roughly 120,000 clones, approximately 80% of them present only once. Sequencing used peripheral blood. The receptors stem from a man aged 50 or older with acute or convalescent COVID-19.

In its sample, this clone was seen once. The chain uses TRBV18 and TRBJ1-1; 10 bases agree with TRBD1. J was trimmed by 4 bases and V by 4 bases; bases with no gene match: 9. This CDR3 is built from 16 residues. Per germline, CDR1 KGHSH and CDR2 LQKENI. CDR3 DNA sequence: TGTGCCAGCTCACTCAGATCCGGGACAGGGGTCACTGAAGCTTTCTTT. Translating gives CASSLRSGTGVTEAFF.

The rearrangement uses TRBV25-1 and TRBJ2-2, with TRBD2 identical over 14 bases. The trim removed 8 bases at V and 0 bases at J, leaving 2 bases unmatched. This CDR3 spans 16 amino acids. Germline CDR1 and CDR2: MGHDK and SYGVNS. The CDR3 sequence is CASGTSGGPNTGELFF. CDR3 in DNA: TGTGCCAGCGGGACTAGCGGGGGCCCGAACACCGGGGAGCTGTTTTTT.

This clone showed up just a few times. The V call is TRBV5-3, the J call TRBJ1-5, with a weak D call TRBD1 (6 bases). TRBV5-3 falls under the ORF class, with uncertain function. The CDR3 sequence is 13 residues long. Written as DNA, the CDR3 is TGTGCTGGGGGCGGACAGTTCAATCAGCCCCAGCATTTT. Its protein product is CAGGGQFNQPQHF.

This chain connects TRBV5-5 to TRBJ1-3; a weak D match, TRBD1 (6 bases). CDR3 length equals 14 residues. Germline values: CDR1 SGHKS, CDR2 YYEKEE (reference sequence). Between the trimmed V and J ends, which lost 3 bases and 3 bases, there was a span of 10 bases. CDR3 nucleotides: TGTGCCAGCAGCTCACAGGGTTATGGAAACACCATATATTTT. Protein sequence: CASSSQGYGNTIYF.